A selection of T cell receptor beta chains follows, all from one sample in a study of shared clonotypes between healthy human individuals. Sequencing was performed with immunoSEQ multiplex PCR; in TCRdb, only in-frame clones are kept and a portion is missing. The sample lists over 2 million clones, about 95% seen once, with 1% to 1.3% in the top ten. The sequenced material came from naive CD8+ T cells sorted from blood. These receptors all stem from a man aged 18 to 30 in good health. CDR3s include the opening cysteine and the closing phenylalanine or tryptophan. A D gene is named only where the DNA matches it firmly. A row's size may be missing; if present it is once, few, many or a size class.

v_call	cdr3_length	clone_size	j_call	d_call	cdr3_aa	cdr3_nt
TRBV4-1	17	.	TRBJ2-7	TRBD2	CASSQVLGTSGTYEQYF	TGCGCCAGCAGCCAAGTCTTAGGGACTAGCGGAACCTACGAGCAGTACTTC
TRBV4-1	13	.	TRBJ2-7	.	CASSQAGWSEQYF	TGCGCCAGCAGCCAAGCCGGGTGGAGTGAGCAGTACTTC
TRBV27	13	.	TRBJ2-7	TRBD2	CASGAGGNYEQYF	TGTGCCAGCGGTGCGGGGGGGAACTACGAGCAGTACTTC
TRBV6-5	16	.	TRBJ2-1	TRBD2	CASSYSSGRALDEQFF	TGTGCCAGCAGTTACTCGAGCGGGAGGGCCCTTGATGAGCAGTTCTTC
TRBV4-1	15	.	TRBJ1-2	.	CASSQISGTTGGYTF	TGCGCCAGCAGCCAAATATCCGGGACGACCGGTGGCTACACCTTC
TRBV9	13	.	TRBJ2-7	.	CASSPGSRYEQYF	TGTGCCAGCAGCCCCGGGAGTAGGTACGAGCAGTACTTC
TRBV7-9	16	.	TRBJ1-3	.	CASSFPPQGAGNTIYF	TGTGCCAGCAGCTTCCCCCCCCAGGGAGCTGGAAACACCATATATTTT
TRBV19	15	.	TRBJ2-3	TRBD1	CASSMWTGGLDTQYF	TGTGCCAGTAGTATGTGGACAGGGGGTCTAGATACGCAGTATTTT
TRBV10-3	13	.	TRBJ1-1	.	CAISESSLVEAFF	TGTGCCATCAGTGAATCCTCCTTGGTTGAAGCTTTCTTT
TRBV28	14	.	TRBJ2-7	.	CASSLTGKGNEQYF	TGTGCCAGCAGTTTAACCGGTAAGGGTAATGAGCAGTACTTC
TRBV7-9	14	.	TRBJ2-5	.	CASSSPRGGETQYF	TGTGCCAGCAGCTCGCCTCGTGGTGGAGAGACCCAGTACTTC
TRBV23-1	15	.	TRBJ1-5	.	CASSQSWNSNQPQHF	TGCGCCAGCAGTCAATCGTGGAACAGCAATCAGCCCCAGCATTTT
TRBV6-1	13	once	TRBJ1-5	.	CASSDGPHQPQHF	TGTGCCAGCAGTGATGGGCCACATCAGCCCCAGCATTTT
TRBV10-3	14	.	TRBJ2-5	.	CAIRQDSNQETQYF	TGTGCCATCAGGCAGGATAGTAATCAAGAGACCCAGTACTTC
TRBV9	12	.	TRBJ2-2	.	CASSVDAGELFF	TGTGCCAGCAGCGTAGATGCCGGGGAGCTGTTTTTT